The 5 T cell receptor beta chains in this list originate from one sample, sequenced in a study of cytomegalovirus exposure and HLA in healthy donors. The PCR ran on 60 Vbeta and 13 Jbeta primers. The data were produced by immunoSEQ multiplex PCR, yet TCRdb's version contains in-frame clones alone and is incomplete. The sample includes 90,000 to 110,000 clones, about 86% seen only once; the top ten take over 2%. Material: PBMCs. The receptors shown here come from a young woman in good health and CMV-seronegative.

V gene TRBV5-6 combines with J gene TRBJ2-1, with TRBD2 matching over 7 bases. CDR3 length: 14 residues. Germline lookup yields CDR1 SGHDT and CDR2 YYEEEE. The J segment lost 3 bases and the V segment lost 1 base, leaving 1 base of the junction unmatched. CDR3 coding DNA: TGTGCCAGCAGCTTGTCTAGCGGCTACAATGAGCAGTTCTTC. Its protein product is CASSLSSGYNEQFF.

This clone was picked up a small number of times. The chain's CDR3 is CAWSLSGNQPQHF. The CDR3 coding sequence is TGTGCCTGGAGTCTCTCGGGCAATCAGCCCCAGCATTTT. The chain uses TRBV30 and TRBJ1-5; no reliable D call. The CDR3 spans 13 residues. CDR1 is GTSNPN, CDR2 SVGIG, per germline (reference sequence). V lost 2 bases to trimming and J lost 2 bases, with 7 bases between them. The variable domain in full, with the rest retrieved from reference TRBV30 and TRBJ1-5, is SQTIHQWPATLVQPVGSPLSLECTVEGTSNPNLYWYRQAAGRGLQLLFYSVGIGQISSEVPQNLSASRPQDRQFILSSKKLLLSDSGFYLCAWSLSGNQPQHFGDGTRLSIL.

V is TRBV20-1 and J is TRBJ2-1, with TRBD1 as a possible D gene (6 bases). Looked up from germline, CDR1 is DFQATT and CDR2 is SNEGSKA (reference sequence). The germline V and J ends were trimmed by 5 bases and 10 bases, with 9 bases remaining between them. There are 10 residues in the CDR3. The DNA of the CDR3 is TGCAGTGCTCGGCAGGGGGAGCAGTTCTTC. It is translated as CSARQGEQFF.

V gene TRBV28 combines with J gene TRBJ2-6, with D perhaps TRBD2 (5 bases). This CDR3 contains 15 residues. V was shortened by 5 bases and J by 0 bases, with 8 bases between the two germline ends. The V gene's germline CDR1 is MDHEN and CDR2 SYDVKM. CDR3 DNA: TGTGCCAGCAGTCCCCGGGGCTCTGGGGCCAACGTCCTGACTTTC. Translation: CASSPRGSGANVLTF.

The chain links TRBV20-1 to TRBJ2-3; unclear D gene. The V and J ends lost 4 bases and 3 bases respectively, with 5 bases between them. The germline V gene has CDR1 DFQATT and CDR2 SNEGSKA (reference sequence). The length of the CDR3 is 11 residues. The CDR3 is CSAMETDTQYF. The CDR3 DNA is TGCAGTGCTATGGAGACAGATACGCAGTATTTT.